A selection of T cell receptor beta chains follows, all from one sample in a study of neurological immune-mediated disorders. TCRdb used MiXCR to reprocess the 5' RACE reads, holding one entry per CDR3 protein. This table holds tens of thousands of distinct CDR3 sequences, roughly 4.5% found once. Sequenced input: PBMCs. These TCRs come from a man between 25 and 39 years old with multiple sclerosis. Both conserved end residues are part of each CDR3. The D gene is left open where the match is weak. Part of the rows lack a size; the others show once, few, many or a class for expanded clones.

J gene | V gene | D gene | clone size | CDR3 DNA | CDR3 protein
TRBJ1-4 | TRBV6-5 | . | many | TGTGCCAGCAGTCAGACCCCCCGGGGTGAAAAACTGTTTTTT | CASSQTPRGEKLFF
TRBJ2-2 | TRBV6-1 | . | many | TGTGCCAGCAGGGAGTATAGAACCGGGGAGCTGTTTTTT | CASREYRTGELFF
TRBJ1-1 | TRBV20-1 | . | . | TGCAGTGCTAGAGGACCGAGTATCGGCACTGAAGCTTTCTTT | CSARGPSIGTEAFF
TRBJ2-1 | TRBV9 | TRBD2 | many | TGTGCCAGCAGCGTAGGACTAGCGGGGTCGAATGAGCAGTTCTTC | CASSVGLAGSNEQFF
TRBJ1-1 | TRBV10-3 | TRBD1 | many | TGTGCCATCACAGGAGGGGGACAGGGGCCCACTGAAGCTTTCTTT | CAITGGGQGPTEAFF
TRBJ1-5 | TRBV6-5 | . | few | TGTGCCAGCAGGTCCATGGGGACGGGCAATCAGCCCCAGAATTTT | CASRSMGTGNQPQNF
TRBJ1-1 | TRBV18 | TRBD1 | . | TGTGCCAGCTCACCACGGGGACAGGGGTTGGACACTGAAGCTTTCTTT | CASSPRGQGLDTEAFF
TRBJ2-5 | TRBV4-1 | . | many | TGCGCCAGCAGCCAAGTAGGGAAGCCCCAAGAGACCCAGTACTTC | CASSQVGKPQETQYF
TRBJ2-5 | TRBV7-9 | TRBD1 | many | TGTGCCAGCAGCCCTACAGGGGAAGAGACCCAGTACTTC | CASSPTGEETQYF
TRBJ2-7 | TRBV20-1 | . | many | TGCAGTGCTAGAGATGTGAGGCAGCAGTACTTC | CSARDVRQQYF
TRBJ1-6 | TRBV10-3 | . | . | TGTGCCATCAGTGAGGGAATGGGGCATAATTCACCCCTCCACTTT | CAISEGMGHNSPLHF
TRBJ1-1 | TRBV29-1 | . | many | TGCAGCGTTAGTGAGGAAATGAACACTGAAGCTTTCTTT | CSVSEEMNTEAFF
TRBJ1-2 | TRBV5-1 | . | . | TGCGCCAGCAGCTTGGTACGGGGAAGAGGGAATGGCTACACCTTC | CASSLVRGRGNGYTF
TRBJ2-1 | TRBV7-2 | TRBD1 | few | TGTGCCAGCAGCCTCCGGGACAGAAGTTACAATGAGCAGTTCTTC | CASSLRDRSYNEQFF
TRBJ1-4 | TRBV20-1 | . | . | TGCAGTGCCGAGCGTCCCGGGAATGAAAAACTGTTTTTT | CSAERPGNEKLFF
TRBJ1-3 | TRBV6-5 | . | few | TGTGCCAGCAGTCCCACTTACAGGGTAAGCGGAAACACCATATATTTT | CASSPTYRVSGNTIYF
TRBJ1-6 | TRBV20-1 | TRBD1 | many | TGCAGTGCTAGTGCGACAGGGATGAATTCACCCCTCCACTTT | CSASATGMNSPLHF
TRBJ2-3 | TRBV7-2 | TRBD1 | few | TGTGCCAGCAGCTTAGGTCTTGGGACAGGGAGCACAGATACGCAGTATTTT | CASSLGLGTGSTDTQYF
TRBJ2-1 | TRBV15 | . | many | TGTGCCACCAGCAGACCCAGGATAGCCGGTGAGCAGTTCTTC | CATSRPRIAGEQFF
TRBJ1-6 | TRBV5-1 | . | . | TGCGCCAGCAGCTTGGGAGGACATTCGAATTCACCCCTCCACTTT | CASSLGGHSNSPLHF
TRBJ1-2 | TRBV9 | TRBD1 | . | TGTGCCAGCTTCGGTGACAGGGGGCCCAATGGCTACACCTTC | CASFGDRGPNGYTF
TRBJ1-2 | TRBV29-1 | . | many | TGCAGCGTCGGCGGTAGGGGCTCGCCTCTTAACTATGGCTACACCTTC | CSVGGRGSPLNYGYTF
TRBJ2-5 | TRBV24-1 | . | many | TGTGCCACCAGTGATTTCGGAGCCGGGATCCAAGAGACCCAGTACTTC | CATSDFGAGIQETQYF
TRBJ2-5 | TRBV5-1 | TRBD2 | . | TGTGCCAGCCGACCCCCGGGAGGCCGGGGGACCCAGTACTTC | CASRPPGGRGTQYF
TRBJ1-1 | TRBV9 | . | few | TGTGCCAGCAGCGTAGACCCGGGTATGAACACTGAAGCTTTCTTT | CASSVDPGMNTEAFF
TRBJ1-1 | TRBV2 | TRBD1 | many | TGTGCCAGCAGAGCCGGGACAGGAGAAACTGAAGCTTTCTTT | CASRAGTGETEAFF
TRBJ2-3 | TRBV20-1 | . | few | TGCAGTGCTACGCGGGAAAGCACAGATACGCAGTATTTT | CSATRESTDTQYF
TRBJ1-1 | TRBV5-1 | TRBD1 | many | TGCTTTTCAGGGGGGACGGAGAACACTGAAGCTTTCTTT | CFSGGTENTEAFF
TRBJ2-3 | TRBV2 | . | many | TGTGCCAGCACACAAGAGTTGGCAGATACGCAGTATTTT | CASTQELADTQYF
TRBJ2-3 | TRBV9 | TRBD2 | many | TGTGCCAGCAGCGGCACGGCCGGAGCGGGGGGGAGCACAGATACGCAGTATTTT | CASSGTAGAGGSTDTQYF
TRBJ2-5 | TRBV5-1 | . | many | TGCGCCAGCAGCCCATCCCCCGCCCCCGGAGAGACCCAGTACTTC | CASSPSPAPGETQYF
TRBJ1-5 | TRBV5-5 | . | many | TGTGCCAGCAGCCCTGGCATCGTAAATCAGCCCCAGCATTTT | CASSPGIVNQPQHF
TRBJ2-3 | TRBV10-3 | . | many | TGTGCCATCAGTGAAGCCCCAGGGTCGTCAGATACGCAGTATTTT | CAISEAPGSSDTQYF
TRBJ1-4 | TRBV12-3/TRBV12-4 | . | many | TGTGTCTTCGTTTTAGAACCTTTTTTT | CVFVLEPFF
TRBJ1-2 | TRBV4-1 | . | . | TGCGCCAGCAGCCAAGATAAGACAGCGGGGAACTATGGCTACACCTTC | CASSQDKTAGNYGYTF
TRBJ1-1 | TRBV20-1 | . | many | TGCAGTGCCAGGGCAGGGACCACTGAAGCTTTCTTT | CSARAGTTEAFF
TRBJ2-1 | TRBV4-2 | TRBD2 | many | TGTGCCAGCAGCCAGCATCCGGGACTACATTCCGATGAGCAGTTCTTC | CASSQHPGLHSDEQFF
TRBJ1-1 | TRBV12-3/TRBV12-4 | TRBD1 | few | TGTGCCAGCAGTCTCGGACAGGACACTGAAGCTTTCTTT | CASSLGQDTEAFF
TRBJ1-1 | TRBV5-1 | . | . | TGCGCCAGCAGCTCCCGTCGGGGGAGACTCAACACTGAAGCTTTCTTT | CASSSRRGRLNTEAFF
TRBJ2-3 | TRBV4-1 | . | many | TGCGCCAGCAGCCAAGGGATCTCAACGCAGTATTTT | CASSQGISTQYF
TRBJ1-1 | TRBV2 | . | . | TGTGCCAGCATTATCGAGGGGATGAGGGCCGGGGCTTTCTTT | CASIIEGMRAGAFF
TRBJ1-5 | TRBV20-1 | . | many | TGCAGTGCTAGAGGGGGAGCACCTCGCGATCAGCCCCAGCATTTT | CSARGGAPRDQPQHF
TRBJ1-1 | TRBV3-1 | TRBD1 | many | TGTGCCAGCAGCCAAGAATATAACAGGGGGCCTAACACTGAAGCTTTCTTT | CASSQEYNRGPNTEAFF
TRBJ2-1 | TRBV9 | TRBD2 | . | TGTGCCAGCAGCGCCCGGGGGGCGGGGGGCTCCTACAATGAGCAGTTCTTC | CASSARGAGGSYNEQFF
TRBJ2-3 | TRBV5-6 | TRBD2 | many | TGTGCCAGCAGCACCGGGACTAGGGGGACAGATACGCAGTATTTT | CASSTGTRGTDTQYF
TRBJ2-3 | TRBV18 | . | many | TGTGCCAGCTCAAACAGGAGCACAGATACGCAGTATTTT | CASSNRSTDTQYF
TRBJ2-5 | TRBV4-1 | . | few | TGCGCCAGCAGCCAAGTGATAGCGCGGAGGCAAGAGACCCAGTACTTC | CASSQVIARRQETQYF
TRBJ1-1 | TRBV5-1 | TRBD1 | many | TGCGCCAGCAGCAGGAGACAGGGAGGGGACACTGAAGCTTTCTTT | CASSRRQGGDTEAFF
TRBJ1-5 | TRBV12-3/TRBV12-4 | . | few | TGTGCCAGCAGTTTCATCTATAGCAATCAGCCCCAGCATTTT | CASSFIYSNQPQHF
TRBJ1-4 | TRBV4-1 | . | many | TGCGCCAGCAGCCAAGTCGGGGGTGGGTCCAGGGAAAAACTGTTTTTT | CASSQVGGGSREKLFF
TRBJ2-2 | TRBV7-9 | . | many | TGTGCCAGCAGCCCCTCGAACACCGGGGAGCTGTTTTTT | CASSPSNTGELFF
TRBJ2-3 | TRBV5-1 | TRBD2 | many | TGCGCCAGCAGCGGTGGGACTAGAGCCATAGATACGCAGTATTTT | CASSGGTRAIDTQYF
TRBJ2-3 | TRBV5-1 | TRBD1 | many | TGCGCCAGCAGCCTGGACAGGAACACAGATACGCAGTATTTT | CASSLDRNTDTQYF
TRBJ2-1 | TRBV14 | . | many | TGTGCCAGCCGGGGACGGGGCTCCTACAATGAGCAGTTCTTC | CASRGRGSYNEQFF
TRBJ1-1 | TRBV4-1 | . | many | TGCGCCAGCAGCCAAGATCAGGGTCGGGCCACTGAAGCTTTCTTT | CASSQDQGRATEAFF
TRBJ1-2 | TRBV15 | . | many | TGTGCCACCAGCAGAGGAGCATTCGAACATGGCTACACCTTC | CATSRGAFEHGYTF